One T cell receptor beta chain is described in this entry. One end of the junction is discordant with germline, which a read error may explain. The sample belongs to a study of T cell repertoires in aging, cancer and after chemotherapy. The CDR3 covers 13 residues. Amplification of TCR beta used genomic DNA extracted from peripheral blood. Multiplex touch-down PCR with TRB-A/B primers amplified rearranged V-D-J TRB sequences. TCRdb recomputed calls from the multiplex PCR reads with MiXCR, one row per CDR3 protein. Of 3,500 to 4,500 distinct CDR3 sequences detected, over 25% appear once; the ten largest clones hold 5.9%.

This sequence joins TRBV12-3 or TRBV12-4 and TRBJ2-3; D is ambiguous. This clonotype originated in a human donor in good health. What was sequenced was blood. This chain's CDR3 is CTSSPSRRYTQYF. Written as DNA, the CDR3 is TGTACCAGCAGTCCCAGTCGGCGGTATACGCAGTATTTT.